A single sample gave rise to the 5 T cell receptor beta chains below, sequenced in a study of blood T cell repertoires in COVID-19 (dated by TCRdb to the early 2020s). The library was generated by the immunoSEQ multiplex PCR assay. Sourced from immuneACCESS, this table was stored by TCRdb with only in-frame sequences that have V and J called. A share of the clones is absent; for the studies checked, an unresolved V gene accounts for under half, and the remainder has no known explanation. This sample comprises hundreds of thousands of clones, 85% to 90% of them detected only once. The ten largest clones represent more than 0.8% of the sample. Sequenced input: PBMCs or T cells enriched from blood (not recorded which). Receptors originate from a man younger than 35 who had recovered from COVID-19.

V usage is TRBV6-1 and J usage is TRBJ1-2; 7 nucleotides line up with TRBD1. The germline CDR1 and CDR2 sequences are MNHNS and SASEGT. The CDR3 runs to 15 residues. Losses at the gene ends were 1 base for V and 4 bases for J; bases not matched to a gene: 6. CDR3 in DNA: TGTGCCAGCAGTGAAGGGACAGGTCGAGCCTATGGCTACACCTTC. It codes for CASSEGTGRAYGYTF.

The rearrangement joins TRBV7-6 to TRBJ2-7; D not resolved. V gave up 1 base and J gave up 4 bases, with 8 bases separating them. Germline V gene lookup returns CDR1 SGHVS and CDR2 FNYEAQ. This CDR3 region has 13 residues. Here the CDR3 reads CASSLGPSYEQYF. The DNA for the CDR3 is TGTGCCAGCAGCTTAGGTCCCTCTTACGAGCAGTACTTC.

The V and J genes are TRBV28 and TRBJ2-3; D not certain. V was pared by 6 bases and J by 2 bases, with 6 bases between. CDR1 MDHEN and CDR2 SYDVKM come from the germline V gene. The length of the CDR3 is 12 residues. CDR3 sequence: CASRFSTDTQYF. Here the CDR3 DNA reads TGTGCCAGCAGGTTCTCCACAGATACGCAGTATTTT. The complete variable domain, with remaining parts taken from reference TRBV28 and TRBJ2-3, reads DVKVTQSSRYLVKRTGEKVFLECVQDMDHENMFWYRQDPGLGLRLIYFSYDVKMKEKGDIPEGYSVSREKKERFSLILESASTNQTSMYLCASRFSTDTQYFGPGTRLTVL.

This sequence joins TRBV5-1 and TRBJ2-2; 8 bases fit TRBD2. Germline trimming cut 4 bases from V and 4 bases from J; bases unmatched to any gene: 12. Germline V gene lookup returns CDR1 SGHRS and CDR2 YFSETQ. The CDR3 covers 17 residues. CDR3 DNA sequence: TGCGCCAGCAGCAAACAGGCGGGAGGTGTAGGCACCGGGGAGCTGTTTTTT. Translating gives CASSKQAGGVGTGELFF.

This chain links TRBV7-2 with TRBJ2-7; D is undetermined. This CDR3 contains 14 residues. Trimming removed 6 bases from V and 0 bases from J, with 12 bases in between. From germline, CDR1 is SGHTA and CDR2 FQGNSA. The CDR3 nucleotides read TGTGCCAGCAGTTCATCGTATAGCTCCTACGAGCAGTACTTC. It encodes CASSSSYSSYEQYF. Using reference TRBV7-2 and TRBJ2-7 for the parts outside the CDR3, the full variable domain is GAGVSQSPSNKVTEKGKDVELRCDPISGHTALYWYRQSLGQGLEFLIYFQGNSAPDKSGLPSDRFSAERTGGSVSTLTIQRTQQEDSAVYLCASSSSYSSYEQYFGPGTRLTVT.